A single sample gave rise to the 5 T cell receptor beta chains below, sequenced in a study of shared clonotypes between healthy human individuals. Measured with immunoSEQ multiplex PCR; TCRdb has only the in-frame clones, and not every one. The data contain 950,000 to 1,300,000 clones, approximately 68% of them singletons. Sequenced: memory CD4+ T cells sorted from blood. Subset: CD45RA-negative fraction. Every receptor here comes from a man aged 18 to 29 in good health.

A few counts support this clone. This chain joins TRBV5-6 and TRBJ2-2; D perhaps matches TRBD2 (5 bases). The germline CDR1 and CDR2 sequences are SGHDT and YYEEEE. The CDR3 has 17 residues. Trimming cost V 2 bases and J 7 bases, with 21 bases left between them. CDR3: CASSLEITSLRVGELFF. The CDR3 region has the DNA TGTGCCAGCAGCTTAGAAATCACTTCCCTGAGGGTCGGGGAGCTGTTTTTT.

The chain links TRBV19 to TRBJ2-6; 7 nucleotides line up with TRBD2. Losses at the gene ends were 10 bases for V and 0 bases for J; bases not matched to a gene: 6. Per germline, CDR1 LNHDA and CDR2 SQIVND (reference sequence). This CDR3 is 15 amino acids long. CDR3 DNA: TGTGCCACTATTCCGGGGGGCTCTGGGGCCAACGTCCTGACTTTC. This codes for CATIPGGSGANVLTF.

This sequence joins TRBV6-6 and TRBJ1-1; 7 positions match TRBD1. Germline CDR1 reads MNHNY; CDR2 reads SVGAGI (reference sequence). J lost 11 bases, V lost 5 bases, and 8 bases had no gene match. This CDR3 is 12 amino acids long. CDR3 bases: TGTGCCAGCAGTACAACGGGACAGTTGGCTTTCTTT. It codes for CASSTTGQLAFF.

The rearrangement uses TRBV5-4 and TRBJ2-3; no reliable D call. V was pared by 6 bases and J by 5 bases, with 10 bases between. This CDR3 has 12 residues. The germline V gene has CDR1 SGHNT and CDR2 YYREEE (reference sequence). The CDR3 is CASNTNGDTQYF. CDR3 in DNA: TGTGCCAGCAACACTAACGGAGATACGCAGTATTTT.

At least ten counts were recorded for this clone. J is TRBJ1-4 and V is TRBV7-9; 10 positions agree with TRBD1. The CDR3 runs 15 residues. J lost 8 bases, V lost 5 bases, and 8 bases had no gene match. CDR1 is SEHNR and CDR2 is FQNEAQ in the germline V gene (reference sequence). The CDR3 coding sequence is TGTGCCAGCAGCCCTAGCGGGACAGGGGTCGAAAAACTGTTTTTT. It codes for CASSPSGTGVEKLFF.